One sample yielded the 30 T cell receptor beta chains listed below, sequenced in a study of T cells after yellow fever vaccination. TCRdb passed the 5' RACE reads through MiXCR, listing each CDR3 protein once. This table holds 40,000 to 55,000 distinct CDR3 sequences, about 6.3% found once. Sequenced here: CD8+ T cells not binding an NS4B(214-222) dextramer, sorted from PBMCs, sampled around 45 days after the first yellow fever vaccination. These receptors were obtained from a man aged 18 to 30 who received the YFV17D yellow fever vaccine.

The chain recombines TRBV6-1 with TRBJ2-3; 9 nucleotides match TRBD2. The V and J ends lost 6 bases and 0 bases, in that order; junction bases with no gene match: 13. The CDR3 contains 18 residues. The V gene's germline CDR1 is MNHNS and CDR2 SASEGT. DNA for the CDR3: TGTGCCAGCAGGACCGCTGCGGGACTAGCCCCTAGCACAGATACGCAGTATTTT. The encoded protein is CASRTAAGLAPSTDTQYF.

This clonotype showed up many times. CDR3 sequence reads: CASSLEQVSYEQYF. The CDR3 DNA is TGCGCCAGCAGCTTGGAACAGGTCTCCTACGAGCAGTACTTC. The chain uses TRBV5-1 and TRBJ2-7; perhaps TRBD1 as D (5 bases). The CDR3 is made up of 14 amino acids. V gave up 0 bases and J gave up 0 bases, with 7 bases separating them. The germline V gene encodes CDR1 SGHRS and CDR2 YFSETQ.

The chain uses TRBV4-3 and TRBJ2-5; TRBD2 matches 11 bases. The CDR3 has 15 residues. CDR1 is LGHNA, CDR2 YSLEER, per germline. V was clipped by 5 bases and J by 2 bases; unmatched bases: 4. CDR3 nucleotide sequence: TGCGCCAGCAGCTCGGGACTAGCGGTACAAGAGACCCAGTACTTC. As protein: CASSSGLAVQETQYF.

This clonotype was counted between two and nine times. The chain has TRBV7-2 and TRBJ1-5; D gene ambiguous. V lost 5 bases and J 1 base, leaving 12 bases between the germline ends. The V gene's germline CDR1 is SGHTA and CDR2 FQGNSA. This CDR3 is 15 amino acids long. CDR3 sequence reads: CASSRIWGSNQPQHF. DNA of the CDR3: TGTGCCAGCAGCCGCATTTGGGGAAGCAATCAGCCCCAGCATTTT.

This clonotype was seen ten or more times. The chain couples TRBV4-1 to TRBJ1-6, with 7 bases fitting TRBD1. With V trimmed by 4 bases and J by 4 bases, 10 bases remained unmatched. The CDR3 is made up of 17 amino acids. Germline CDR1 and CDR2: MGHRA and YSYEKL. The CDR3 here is CASSPIFRDRYNSPLHF. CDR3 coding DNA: TGCGCCAGCAGCCCTATATTCCGGGACAGATATAATTCACCCCTCCACTTT.

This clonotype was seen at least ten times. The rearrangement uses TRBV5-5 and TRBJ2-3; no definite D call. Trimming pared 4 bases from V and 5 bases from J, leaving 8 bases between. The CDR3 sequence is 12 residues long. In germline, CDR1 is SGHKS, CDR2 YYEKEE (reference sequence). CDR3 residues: CASSPPEDTQYF. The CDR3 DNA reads TGTGCCAGCAGCCCCCCCGAAGATACGCAGTATTTT.

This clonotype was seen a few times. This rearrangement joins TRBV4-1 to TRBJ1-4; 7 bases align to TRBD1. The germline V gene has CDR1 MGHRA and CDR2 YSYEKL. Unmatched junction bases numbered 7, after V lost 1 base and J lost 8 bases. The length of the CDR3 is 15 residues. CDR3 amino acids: CASSQALRGEEKLFF. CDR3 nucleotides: TGCGCCAGCAGCCAAGCTCTCAGGGGGGAAGAAAAACTGTTTTTT.

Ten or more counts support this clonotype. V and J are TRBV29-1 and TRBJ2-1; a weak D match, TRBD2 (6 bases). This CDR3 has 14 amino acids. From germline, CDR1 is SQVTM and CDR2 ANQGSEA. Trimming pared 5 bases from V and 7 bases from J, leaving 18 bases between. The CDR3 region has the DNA TGCAGCGTTATTCCGACTAGTGGTTATAATGAGCAGTTCTTC. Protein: CSVIPTSGYNEQFF.

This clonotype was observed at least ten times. The CDR3 nucleotides read TGTGCCAGCAGAAGGGACTACCCGAACACCGGGGAGCTGTTTTTT. Translated: CASRRDYPNTGELFF. The chain recombines TRBV12-3 or TRBV12-4 with TRBJ2-2; 7 nucleotides match TRBD2. The CDR3 consists of 15 residues. The V and J ends lost 6 bases and 0 bases, in that order; junction bases with no gene match: 4.

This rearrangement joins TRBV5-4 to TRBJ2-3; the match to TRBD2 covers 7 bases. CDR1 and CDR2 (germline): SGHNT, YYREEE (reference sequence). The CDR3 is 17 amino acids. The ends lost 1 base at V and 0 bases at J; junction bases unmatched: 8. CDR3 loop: CASSLPTTSESTDTQYF. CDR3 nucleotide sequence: TGTGCCAGCAGCTTGCCTACTACTAGCGAGAGCACAGATACGCAGTATTTT.

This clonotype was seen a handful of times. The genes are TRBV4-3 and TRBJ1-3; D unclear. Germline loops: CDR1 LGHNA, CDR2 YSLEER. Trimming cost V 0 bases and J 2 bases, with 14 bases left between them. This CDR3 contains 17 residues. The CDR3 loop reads CASSQDRYGAPGNTIYF. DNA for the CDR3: TGCGCCAGCAGCCAAGATCGCTACGGAGCTCCTGGAAACACCATATATTTT.

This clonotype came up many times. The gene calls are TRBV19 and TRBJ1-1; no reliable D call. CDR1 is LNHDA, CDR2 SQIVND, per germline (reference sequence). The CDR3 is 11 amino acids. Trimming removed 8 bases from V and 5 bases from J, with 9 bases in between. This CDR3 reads CASGRGTEAFF. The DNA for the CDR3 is TGTGCCAGTGGACGTGGTACTGAAGCTTTCTTT.

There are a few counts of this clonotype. CDR3 DNA: TGTGCCAGCAGCTACCAAACAAACTATGGCTACACCTTC. Residues: CASSYQTNYGYTF. This chain uses TRBV7-3 with TRBJ1-2; D is undetermined. The CDR3 loop spans 13 amino acids. Trimming shortened V by 4 bases and J by 2 bases, and 8 bases separated the two germline ends. Germline V lookup: CDR1 SGHTA, CDR2 FQGTGA.

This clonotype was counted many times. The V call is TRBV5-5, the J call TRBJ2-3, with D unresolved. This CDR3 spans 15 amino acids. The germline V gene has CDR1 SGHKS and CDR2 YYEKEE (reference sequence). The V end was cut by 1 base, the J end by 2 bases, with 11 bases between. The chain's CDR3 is CASSLTWQNTDTQYF. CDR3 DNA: TGTGCCAGCAGCTTGACCTGGCAGAACACAGATACGCAGTATTTT. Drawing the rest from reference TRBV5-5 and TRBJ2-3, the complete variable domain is DAGVTQSPTHLIKTRGQQVTLRCSPISGHKSVSWYQQVLGQGPQFIFQYYEKEERGRGNFPDRFSARQFPNYSSELNVNALLLGDSALYLCASSLTWQNTDTQYFGPGTRLTVL.

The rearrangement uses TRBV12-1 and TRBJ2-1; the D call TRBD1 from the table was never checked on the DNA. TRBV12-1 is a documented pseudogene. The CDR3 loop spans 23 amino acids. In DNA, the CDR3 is TGTGCCAGCAGCTCCCCCGGGACACACACGCCTCTAGCGGGGGCGAGCTCCTACAATGAGCAGTTCTTC. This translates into CASSSPGTHTPLAGASSYNEQFF.

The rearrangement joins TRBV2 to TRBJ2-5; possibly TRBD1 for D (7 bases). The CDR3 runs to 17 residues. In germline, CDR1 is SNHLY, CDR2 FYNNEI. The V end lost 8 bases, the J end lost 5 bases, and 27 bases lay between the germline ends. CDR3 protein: CASRVRPGSGGGETQYF. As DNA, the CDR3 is TGTGCCAGCCGGGTCCGACCGGGGTCAGGGGGAGGTGAGACCCAGTACTTC.

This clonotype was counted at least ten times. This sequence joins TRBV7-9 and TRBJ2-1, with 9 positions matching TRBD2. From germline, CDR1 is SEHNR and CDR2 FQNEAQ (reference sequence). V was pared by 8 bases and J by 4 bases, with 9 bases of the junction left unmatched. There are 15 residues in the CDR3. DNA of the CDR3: TGTGCCAGCGCCGACCTAGCGGGGAAATACAATGAGCAGTTCTTC. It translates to CASADLAGKYNEQFF.

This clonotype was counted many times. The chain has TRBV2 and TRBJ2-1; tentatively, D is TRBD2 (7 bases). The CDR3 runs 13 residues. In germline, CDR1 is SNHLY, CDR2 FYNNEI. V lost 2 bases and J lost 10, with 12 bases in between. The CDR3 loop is CASSERGGTEQFF. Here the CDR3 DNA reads TGTGCCAGCAGTGAAAGGGGGGGAACCGAGCAGTTCTTC.

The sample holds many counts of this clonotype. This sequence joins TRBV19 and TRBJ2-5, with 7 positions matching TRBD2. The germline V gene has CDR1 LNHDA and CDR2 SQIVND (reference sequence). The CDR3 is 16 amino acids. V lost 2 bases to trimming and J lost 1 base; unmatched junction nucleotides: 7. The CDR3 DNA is TGTGCCAGTAGTATACGGTCGACTAGCAGCCAAGAGACCCAGTACTTC. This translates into CASSIRSTSSQETQYF. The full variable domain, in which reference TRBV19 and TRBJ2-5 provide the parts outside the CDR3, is DGGITQSPKYLFRKEGQNVTLSCEQNLNHDAMYWYRQDPGQGLRLIYYSQIVNDFQKGDIAEGYSVSREKKESFPLTVTSAQKNPTAFYLCASSIRSTSSQETQYFGPGTRLLVL.

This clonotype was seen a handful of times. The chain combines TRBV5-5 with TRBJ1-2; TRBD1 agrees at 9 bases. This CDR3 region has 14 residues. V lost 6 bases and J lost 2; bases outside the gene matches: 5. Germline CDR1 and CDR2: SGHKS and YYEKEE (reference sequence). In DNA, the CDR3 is TGTGCCAGCAACCCCGGGACAGGGAACTATGGCTACACCTTC. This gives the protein CASNPGTGNYGYTF.

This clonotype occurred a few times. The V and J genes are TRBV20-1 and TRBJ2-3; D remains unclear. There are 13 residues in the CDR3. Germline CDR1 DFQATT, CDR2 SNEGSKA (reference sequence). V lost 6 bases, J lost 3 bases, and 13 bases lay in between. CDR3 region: CSAPGVSTDTQYF. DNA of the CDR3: TGCAGTGCCCCTGGGGTGTCAACAGATACGCAGTATTTT.

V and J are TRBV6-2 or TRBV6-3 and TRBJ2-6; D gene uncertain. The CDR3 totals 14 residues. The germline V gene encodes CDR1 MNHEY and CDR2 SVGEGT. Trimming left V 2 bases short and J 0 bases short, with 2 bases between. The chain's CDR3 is CASSYGSGANVLTF. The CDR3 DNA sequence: TGTGCCAGCAGTTACGGCTCTGGGGCCAACGTCCTGACTTTC.

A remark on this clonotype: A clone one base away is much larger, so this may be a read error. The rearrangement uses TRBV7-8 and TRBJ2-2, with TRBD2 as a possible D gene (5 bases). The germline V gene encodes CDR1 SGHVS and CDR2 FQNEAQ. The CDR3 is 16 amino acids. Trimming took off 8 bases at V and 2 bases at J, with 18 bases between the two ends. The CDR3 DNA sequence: TGTGCCAGCTCCCCAGAGGGCAGAACTAACACCGGGGAGCTGTTTTTT. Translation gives CASSPEGRTNTGELFF.

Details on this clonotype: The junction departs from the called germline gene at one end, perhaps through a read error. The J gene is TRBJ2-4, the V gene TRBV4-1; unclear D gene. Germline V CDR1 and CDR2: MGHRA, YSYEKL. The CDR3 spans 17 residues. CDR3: CVSSQEPPGPGRNIQYF. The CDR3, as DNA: TGCGTCAGCAGCCAGGAACCACCTGGACCGGGTAGAAACATTCAGTACTTC.

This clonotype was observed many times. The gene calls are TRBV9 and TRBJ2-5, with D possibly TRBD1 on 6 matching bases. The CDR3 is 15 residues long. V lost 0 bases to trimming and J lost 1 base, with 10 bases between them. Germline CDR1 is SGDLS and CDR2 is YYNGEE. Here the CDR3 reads CASSVDTGSQETQYF. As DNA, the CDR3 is TGTGCCAGCAGCGTAGATACAGGGTCCCAAGAGACCCAGTACTTC. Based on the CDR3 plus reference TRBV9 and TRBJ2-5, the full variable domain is DSGVTQTPKHLITATGQRVTLRCSPRSGDLSVYWYQQSLDQGLQFLIQYYNGEERAKGNILERFSAQQFPDLHSELNLSSLELGDSALYFCASSVDTGSQETQYFGPGTRLLVL.

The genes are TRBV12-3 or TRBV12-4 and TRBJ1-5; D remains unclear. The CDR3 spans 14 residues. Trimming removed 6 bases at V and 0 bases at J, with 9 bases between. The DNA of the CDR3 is TGTGCCAGCAGGGCCTTCGGTAGCAATCAGCCCCAGCATTTT. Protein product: CASRAFGSNQPQHF.

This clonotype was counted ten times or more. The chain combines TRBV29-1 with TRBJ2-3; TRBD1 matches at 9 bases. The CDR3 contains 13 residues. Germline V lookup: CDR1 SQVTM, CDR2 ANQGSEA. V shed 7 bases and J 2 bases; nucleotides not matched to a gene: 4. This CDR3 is CSARTGDTDTQYF. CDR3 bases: TGCAGCGCCCGGACAGGGGACACAGATACGCAGTATTTT.

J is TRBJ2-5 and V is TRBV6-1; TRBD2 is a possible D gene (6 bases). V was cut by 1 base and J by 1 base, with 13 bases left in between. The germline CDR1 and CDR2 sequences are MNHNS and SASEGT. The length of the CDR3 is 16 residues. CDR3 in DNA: TGTGCCAGCAGTGAAGGACTAGAAGGCCCCCAAGAGACCCAGTACTTC. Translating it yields CASSEGLEGPQETQYF.

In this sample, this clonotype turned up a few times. In nucleotides, the CDR3 is TGTGCCAGCAGCAGGACGGGGGGCCAGTACTTC. Translated, it gives CASSRTGGQYF. The rearrangement links TRBV7-9 to TRBJ2-7; a possible D gene is TRBD2 (7 bases). Germline assignment: CDR1 SEHNR and CDR2 FQNEAQ (reference sequence). V was trimmed by 5 bases and J by 10 bases, leaving 12 bases between them. The CDR3 extends over 11 amino acids.

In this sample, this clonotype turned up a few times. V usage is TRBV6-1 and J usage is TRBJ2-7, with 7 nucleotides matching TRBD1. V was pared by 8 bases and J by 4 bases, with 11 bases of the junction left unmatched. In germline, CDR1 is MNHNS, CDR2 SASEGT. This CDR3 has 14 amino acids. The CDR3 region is CASEGGRGWYEQYF. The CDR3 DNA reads TGTGCCAGCGAGGGTGGCAGGGGGTGGTACGAGCAGTACTTC.